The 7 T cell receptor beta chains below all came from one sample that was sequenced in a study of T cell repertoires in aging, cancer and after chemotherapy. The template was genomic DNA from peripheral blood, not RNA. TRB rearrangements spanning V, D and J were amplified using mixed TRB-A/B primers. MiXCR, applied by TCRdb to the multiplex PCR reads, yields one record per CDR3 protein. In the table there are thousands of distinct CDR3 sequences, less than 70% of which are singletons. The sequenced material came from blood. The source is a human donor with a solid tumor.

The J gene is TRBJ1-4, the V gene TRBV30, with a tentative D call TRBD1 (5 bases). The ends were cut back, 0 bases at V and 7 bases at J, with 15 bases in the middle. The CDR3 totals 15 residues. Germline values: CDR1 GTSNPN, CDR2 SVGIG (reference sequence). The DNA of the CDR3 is TGTGCCTGGAGTGTCGCGGGGGGATTAATTGAAAAACTGTTTTTT. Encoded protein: CAWSVAGGLIEKLFF.

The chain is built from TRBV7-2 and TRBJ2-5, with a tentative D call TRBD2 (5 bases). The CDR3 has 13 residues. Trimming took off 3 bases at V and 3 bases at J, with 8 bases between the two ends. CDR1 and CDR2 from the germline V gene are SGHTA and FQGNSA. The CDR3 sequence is CASSLVGEETQYF. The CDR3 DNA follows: TGTGCCAGCAGCTTGGTCGGGGAAGAGACCCAGTACTTC.

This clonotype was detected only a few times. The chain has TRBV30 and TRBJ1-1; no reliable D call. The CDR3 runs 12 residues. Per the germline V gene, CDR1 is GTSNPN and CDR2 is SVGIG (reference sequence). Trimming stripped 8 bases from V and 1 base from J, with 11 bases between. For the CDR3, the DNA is TGTGCCACCGGACGGCAGAACACTGAAGCTTTCTTT. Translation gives CATGRQNTEAFF.

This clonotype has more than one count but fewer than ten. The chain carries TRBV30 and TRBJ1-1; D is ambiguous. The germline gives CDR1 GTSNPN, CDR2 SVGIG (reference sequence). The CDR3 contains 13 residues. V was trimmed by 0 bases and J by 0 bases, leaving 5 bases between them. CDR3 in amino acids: CAWSVVLNTEAFF. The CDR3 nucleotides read TGTGCCTGGAGTGTAGTCCTGAACACTGAAGCTTTCTTT.

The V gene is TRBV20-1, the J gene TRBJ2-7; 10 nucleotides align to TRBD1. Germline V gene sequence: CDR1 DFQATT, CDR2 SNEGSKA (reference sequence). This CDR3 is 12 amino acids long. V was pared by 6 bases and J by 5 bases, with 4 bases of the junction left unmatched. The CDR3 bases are TGCAGTGCCGGGACAGGGGTGGACGAGCAGTACTTC. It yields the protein CSAGTGVDEQYF.

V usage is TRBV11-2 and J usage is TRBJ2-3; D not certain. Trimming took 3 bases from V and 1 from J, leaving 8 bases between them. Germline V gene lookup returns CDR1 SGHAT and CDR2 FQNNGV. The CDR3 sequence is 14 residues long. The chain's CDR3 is CASSLNVGTDTQYF. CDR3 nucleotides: TGTGCCAGCAGCTTGAACGTAGGCACAGATACGCAGTATTTT. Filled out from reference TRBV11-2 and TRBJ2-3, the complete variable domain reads EAGVAQSPRYKIIEKRQSVAFWCNPISGHATLYWYQQILGQGPKLLIQFQNNGVVDDSQLPKDRFSAERLKGVDSTLKIQPAKLEDSAVYLCASSLNVGTDTQYFGPGTRLTVL.

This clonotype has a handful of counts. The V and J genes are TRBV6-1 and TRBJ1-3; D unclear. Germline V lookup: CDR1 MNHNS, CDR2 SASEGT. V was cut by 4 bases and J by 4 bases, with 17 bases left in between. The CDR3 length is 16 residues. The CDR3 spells CASSGEFRVWGNTIYF. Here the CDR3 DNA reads TGTGCCAGCAGTGGGGAGTTTAGGGTTTGGGGAAACACCATATATTTT.